These 27 T cell receptor beta chains share one sample of origin, sequenced in a study of cytomegalovirus exposure and HLA in healthy donors (dated by TCRdb to the late 2010s). Libraries were made using the immunoSEQ multiplex PCR assay. This is the immuneACCESS table as TCRdb keeps it, with only in-frame sequences that have V and J called. A part of the clones is gone; compared with another copy, unresolved V genes explain less than half, and the rest is unexplained. The sample has approximately 160,000 clones on record, roughly nine tenths of them singletons. Clones ranked in the top ten supply approximately 3% of the sample. The material sequenced was PBMCs. The source is a woman aged 18-29 years in good health and CMV-seropositive.

The chain recombines TRBV6-7 with TRBJ2-1; 8 nucleotides agree with TRBD1. TRBV6-7 has ORF status, its function being uncertain. Trimming at V came to 5 bases and at J to 5 bases, leaving 5 bases not matched to a gene. The CDR3 contains 14 residues. The CDR3 DNA reads TGTGCCAGCAGTCGGTGGACAGGGCACAATGAGCAGTTCTTC. Protein product: CASSRWTGHNEQFF.

V usage is TRBV10-2 and J usage is TRBJ1-5; D is uncertain. The V and J ends lost 3 bases and 7 bases respectively, with 7 bases between them. This CDR3 has 12 residues. The germline V gene encodes CDR1 WSHSY and CDR2 SAAADI. The CDR3 nucleotides read TGCGCCAGCAGTGAAACGAGACAGCCCCAGCATTTT. This translates into CASSETRQPQHF.

This clone was detected ten times or more. The chain is built from TRBV15 and TRBJ1-4; no firm D call. The germline gives CDR1 LNHNV, CDR2 YYDKDF (reference sequence). The CDR3 has 15 residues. With 0 bases removed from V and 7 bases from J, the gap between germline ends came to 12 bases. The CDR3 DNA reads as TGTGCCACCAGCAGAGAAAGCCCGAGAGGTGAAAAACTGTTTTTT. Its translation: CATSRESPRGEKLFF.

The chain has TRBV29-1 and TRBJ1-3; 8 nucleotides agree with TRBD1. The length of the CDR3 is 15 residues. Unmatched junction bases numbered 3, after V lost 0 bases and J lost 2 bases. Germline V gives CDR1 SQVTM, CDR2 ANQGSEA. CDR3 loop: CSVEDWTGTGNTIYF. The CDR3 nucleotides read TGCAGCGTTGAAGACTGGACAGGGACTGGAAACACCATATATTTT.

The V call is TRBV18, the J call TRBJ2-5, with 7 bases fitting TRBD1. CDR3 length equals 14 residues. Germline V gene lookup returns CDR1 KGHSH and CDR2 LQKENI. Unmatched junction bases numbered 6, after V lost 3 bases and J lost 5 bases. The CDR3 DNA is TGTGCCAGCTCACCTGGGACCAGGGGGGAGACCCAGTACTTC. Residues: CASSPGTRGETQYF.

The DNA of the CDR3 is TGTGCCAGTTGGGGGGGGCAGTTGGCAGATACGCAGTATTTT. Protein sequence: CASWGGQLADTQYF. The chain joins TRBV19 to TRBJ2-3; tentatively, D is TRBD2 (7 bases). Germline V gives CDR1 LNHDA, CDR2 SQIVND (reference sequence). V lost 8 bases and J 4 bases, leaving 16 bases between the germline ends. CDR3 size: 14 residues.

This sequence joins TRBV5-6 and TRBJ2-7, with TRBD1 identical over 7 bases. CDR3 size: 16 residues. The germline V gene has CDR1 SGHDT and CDR2 YYEEEE. Trimming cost V 0 bases and J 4 bases; bases outside gene matches: 10. The CDR3 region has the DNA TGTGCCAGCAGCTTGGCCGGGGACAGAGGTATATACGAGCAGTACTTC. Translated: CASSLAGDRGIYEQYF.

This chain uses TRBV2 with TRBJ2-3; 10 positions agree with TRBD2. This CDR3 is 15 amino acids long. Germline V gene sequence: CDR1 SNHLY, CDR2 FYNNEI. J was trimmed by 7 bases and V by 7 bases; bases with no gene match: 11. CDR3 in DNA: TGTGCCAGCAATCCCCTACCAGCGGGGGGGTATACGCAGTATTTT. It is translated as CASNPLPAGGYTQYF.

Regarding this clone: Relative to the germline gene, one junction end is altered; a read error may explain this. This chain uses TRBV28 with TRBJ2-7, with 8 bases lining up with TRBD1. From germline, CDR1 is MDHEN and CDR2 SYDVKM. The CDR3 runs 17 residues. In DNA form, the CDR3 reads TGTGCCAGCAGTTTCCGCCGAGGGGGGAGTGACAGGGGACGAACGAGCTTC. Amino acid sequence: CASSFRRGGSDRGRTSF.

The chain carries TRBV28 and TRBJ1-5, with no clear D. Germline V gene sequence: CDR1 MDHEN, CDR2 SYDVKM. This CDR3 contains 15 residues. V gave up 2 bases and J gave up 2 bases, with 10 bases separating them. CDR3 sequence reads: CASSLPPGGNQPQHF. The CDR3 DNA follows: TGTGCCAGCAGTTTACCCCCGGGAGGCAATCAGCCCCAGCATTTT.

The chain joins TRBV7-9 to TRBJ2-7, with 10 bases matching TRBD1. This CDR3 comprises 16 residues. CDR1 and CDR2 from the germline V gene are SEHNR and FQNEAQ (reference sequence). The trim removed 4 bases at V and 0 bases at J, leaving 6 bases unmatched. The chain's CDR3 is CASSSRTGGSSYEQYF. DNA for the CDR3: TGTGCCAGCAGCTCTAGGACAGGGGGTTCCTCCTACGAGCAGTACTTC.

The V call is TRBV15, the J call TRBJ2-5, with 10 bases identical to TRBD1. The CDR3 has 15 amino acids. Germline CDR1 and CDR2: LNHNV and YYDKDF (reference sequence). With 5 bases clipped from V and 3 bases from J, the junction kept 6 bases outside the gene matches. CDR3 sequence reads: CATSAGTGVKETQYF. CDR3 bases: TGTGCCACCAGCGCCGGGACAGGGGTAAAAGAGACCCAGTACTTC.

The table lists this clone with a count of one. The genes are TRBV12-5 and TRBJ1-2; 9 nucleotides agree with TRBD1. Germline CDR1 and CDR2: LGHNT and FRNRAP. The CDR3 is 14 residues long. With V trimmed by 7 bases and J by 7 bases, 10 bases remained unmatched. The CDR3 coding sequence is TGTGCTAGTGCCCGCGGGGACAGGGATGGTGGCTACACCTTC. It specifies CASARGDRDGGYTF.

This rearrangement joins TRBV25-1 to TRBJ1-2; maybe TRBD1 (5 bases). Germline V gene sequence: CDR1 MGHDK, CDR2 SYGVNS. Trimming took off 2 bases at V and 8 bases at J, with 12 bases between the two ends. This CDR3 comprises 13 residues. CDR3 protein: CASSEAGLGGYTF. CDR3 sequence (DNA): TGTGCCAGCAGTGAAGCAGGGCTTGGCGGCTACACCTTC.

The V call is TRBV29-1, the J call TRBJ1-1; a weak D match, TRBD1 (5 bases). This CDR3 has 14 amino acids. Germline loops: CDR1 SQVTM, CDR2 ANQGSEA. Deletions cut 4 bases from V and 1 base from J, with 13 bases between. The CDR3 DNA sequence: TGCAGCGTTGGGGAGGGGTTGAGGAACACTGAAGCTTTCTTT. Translating it yields CSVGEGLRNTEAFF.

This chain uses TRBV6-5 with TRBJ2-7; perhaps TRBD1 as D (5 bases). The CDR3 has 11 amino acids. Looked up from germline, CDR1 is MNHEY and CDR2 is SVGAGI. The germline V and J ends were trimmed by 5 bases and 5 bases, with 7 bases remaining between them. DNA for the CDR3: TGTGCCAGCAGTCAGGGCCACGAGCAGTACTTC. Encoded protein: CASSQGHEQYF.

In its sample, this clone was seen once. The chain carries TRBV11-2 and TRBJ2-1; weak D call: TRBD2 (5 bases). V was clipped by 4 bases and J by 4 bases, with 11 bases between them. The CDR3 spans 14 residues. Germline loops: CDR1 SGHAT, CDR2 FQNNGV. CDR3 loop: CASSSLRGYNEQFF. The CDR3 region has the DNA TGTGCCAGCAGCTCTCTTCGGGGATACAATGAGCAGTTCTTC.

V usage is TRBV4-1 and J usage is TRBJ2-1; D gene unclear. The CDR3 is made up of 14 amino acids. In germline, CDR1 is MGHRA, CDR2 YSYEKL. Trimming cost V 4 bases and J 3 bases, with 10 bases left between them. CDR3 DNA sequence: TGCGCCAGCAGCCCCTCTAGAGACTACAATGAGCAGTTCTTC. Translating it yields CASSPSRDYNEQFF.

This chain uses TRBV19 with TRBJ2-4, with 8 bases that match TRBD2. The V gene end was trimmed by 0 bases and the J gene end by 2 bases; junction bases not matched to a gene: 3. The CDR3 is 16 amino acids. The V gene's germline CDR1 is LNHDA and CDR2 SQIVND (reference sequence). The CDR3 bases are TGTGCCAGTAGTATAGAGGCTAGCGGGCCCAAAAACATTCAGTACTTC. Protein product: CASSIEASGPKNIQYF.

In DNA form, the CDR3 reads TGTGCCAGTAGTAGTCTGAACTACGGGGAGCAGTTCTTC. The encoded protein is CASSSLNYGEQFF. The rearrangement uses TRBV19 and TRBJ2-1, with D uncertain. Germline V gene data show CDR1 as LNHDA and CDR2 as SQIVND (reference sequence). The CDR3 is 13 amino acids. V was trimmed by 4 bases and J by 10 bases, leaving 14 bases between them.

As DNA, the CDR3 is TGTGCCAGCAGTCTGCTAGATCTTCAGCCCCAGCATTTT. Translated, it gives CASSLLDLQPQHF. The chain couples TRBV2 to TRBJ1-5; D remains unclear. Trimming took off 5 bases at V and 6 bases at J, with 11 bases between the two ends. Germline assignment: CDR1 SNHLY and CDR2 FYNNEI. The CDR3 covers 13 residues.

The gene calls are TRBV7-6 and TRBJ2-2; tentative D call: TRBD1 (6 bases). CDR1 SGHVS and CDR2 FNYEAQ come from the germline V gene. Trimming took off 0 bases at V and 2 bases at J, with 16 bases between the two ends. CDR3 length: 18 residues. CDR3 region: CASSLAHPAGANTGELFF. The CDR3 nucleotides are TGTGCCAGCAGCTTAGCGCATCCGGCAGGGGCTAACACCGGGGAGCTGTTTTTT.

V and J are TRBV6-1 and TRBJ1-6; tentatively, D is TRBD1 (5 bases). The CDR3 length is 14 residues. The germline CDR1 and CDR2 sequences are MNHNS and SASEGT. Trimming removed 8 bases at V and 3 bases at J, with 11 bases between. CDR3 DNA: TGTGCCAGCCTAAGGCAGGGCTATAATTCACCCCTCCACTTT. Protein sequence: CASLRQGYNSPLHF.

CDR3 sequence (DNA): TGTGCCAGCAGTTATGACCCGGGAATCCGCTATGGCTACACCTTC. Translated, it gives CASSYDPGIRYGYTF. The rearrangement joins TRBV6-5 to TRBJ1-2; D is ambiguous. V lost 3 bases, J lost 4 bases, and 15 bases lay in between. The CDR3 consists of 15 residues. Germline V gene data show CDR1 as MNHEY and CDR2 as SVGAGI.

V usage is TRBV4-3 and J usage is TRBJ2-3, with 10 nucleotides matching TRBD2. CDR1 and CDR2 from the germline V gene are LGHNA and YSLEER. The V and J ends lost 5 bases and 5 bases, in that order; junction bases with no gene match: 4. The CDR3 contains 14 residues. DNA for the CDR3: TGCGCCAGCAGCTCTAGCGGGAGAGGAGATACGCAGTATTTT. Translating gives CASSSSGRGDTQYF.

This clone was found once. The genes are TRBV30 and TRBJ2-3; 7 bases line up with TRBD1. V dropped 2 bases and J dropped 4; count of bases not matched to a gene: 9. This CDR3 region has 15 residues. Germline V gene data show CDR1 as GTSNPN and CDR2 as SVGIG (reference sequence). The CDR3, as DNA: TGTGCCTGGAGTAAGGCAGGGGGAGAGGCAGATACGCAGTATTTT. This translates into CAWSKAGGEADTQYF.

The V call is TRBV5-1, the J call TRBJ2-2; 7 positions match TRBD1. The V gene's germline CDR1 is SGHRS and CDR2 YFSETQ. Trimming took 0 bases from V and 5 from J; bases not matched to a gene: 4. The CDR3 spans 15 residues. The CDR3 is CASSLGQGGTGELFF. The DNA of the CDR3 is TGCGCCAGCAGCTTGGGACAGGGTGGAACCGGGGAGCTGTTTTTT.